This TCR beta chain was captured by sequencing in a study of identical twins (dated by TCRdb to 2016 to 2017). Context from the whole study: To test whether fetal clonotypes persist, the study used deep sequencing on TCR alpha and beta repertoires from monozygotic twins, unrelated adults of various ages, and cord blood. To rule out contamination, replicate twin experiments were performed at different times with different library preparation protocols.

This clonotype was counted between two and nine times. Its specific antigen is unknown. Base qualities are not provided; no much larger clone lies one nucleotide away. V is shortened by 5 bases, J by 2 bases, and the region joining them spans 15 bases. The CDR3 sequence holds 15 residues, the cysteine and phenylalanine included. Just the 45-base CDR3 DNA is kept, in frame starting at base 1. The germline V gene provides CDR1 SGHRS and CDR2 YFSETQ. Overall study outcomes, separate from this receptor: Excess twin sharing in beta out-of-frame sequences was weaker because fewer shared sequences lowered the signal-to-noise ratio. Recombination models systematically underestimated out-of-frame TCR alpha sharing in monozygotic twins but agreed with sharing between unrelated individuals. Invariant T cells such as MAIT and iNKT could partly confound zero-insertion analyses, although diverse VJ usage argued against such confounding for most clonotypes. Out-of-frame TCR alpha sequences shared between twins showed an excess of low generation-probability sequences compared with coincidental sharing between unrelated individuals. Because the same donors could not be followed over many years, the conclusions relied on cross-sectional statistical analysis. Fewer insertions were carried by abundant cord blood beta clonotypes, a similar but weaker trend appeared in young adult naive repertoires, and no such trend appeared in memory repertoires.

The library was produced with 5' RACE. Data came from an Illumina HiSeq 2000. Template switching added a universal primer binding site, and the final cDNA carried a unique molecular identifier that allowed TCR cDNA molecules to be counted accurately. Specific primers in the conserved constant-segment region were used to synthesize first-strand cDNA for TCR alpha and beta chains. Each cDNA library was double barcoded, with a SMART-Mk sample barcode plus Illumina barcodes, to control for contamination. TruSeq adapter sequences, together with Illumina sample barcodes, were added in two successive PCR steps. TCR alpha and beta cDNA libraries were sequenced on the Illumina HiSeq platform with custom primers. Per the source publication's procedure: MiGEC was used to process raw reads and extract unique molecular identifiers, and MiXCR was used to find CDR3 positions. Recombination models were inferred per individual with the repgenHMM and IGoR tools using an EM algorithm. Shared clonotypes were analyzed with the tcR package in R, and sharing was normalized by the product of cloneset sizes. Out-of-frame nonproductive sequences were analyzed to study raw recombination free of thymic and clonal selection effects. TCRdb handled the public reads itself, with Q25 trimming in fastp and clone calling in MiXCR, and kept productive beta chains. Rows are unified per CDR3 protein, each entry keeping the most common DNA and genes. The V and J calls, along with clone size, are taken from TCRdb and not from the paper's own processing. This sample holds roughly 720,000 distinct CDR3 sequences; 18% were observed only once. The ten top clones hold roughly 13% of the sample.

All donors were healthy Caucasians. Three pairs of female monozygotic twins, all aged roughly 18 to 29 years, were included in the twin cohort. Peripheral blood mononuclear cells were used as the source from which RNA for TCR libraries was isolated. These same data were also listed under a study on T cells expressing NK-cell markers. That second publication adds: Fewer than ten donors provided sorted CD3+CD56+NKG2C+, CD3+CD56+NKG2C- and CD3+CD56-NKG2C+ T-cell subsets, whose TCR beta-chain repertoires were profiled. Among the eight sequenced donors, only one was HCMV-seronegative, while the other seven were HCMV-seropositive. To restrict sorting to alphabetaTCR-expressing T cells, an anti-gammadeltaTCR antibody was added in several experiments. In over five donors, the dominant CD3+CD56+NKG2C+ clonotypes were among the top 10 CD8+ clonotypes and accounted for about 1.0-7.5% of CD8+ T cells. Those dominant clonotypes were again the most abundant among CD3+CD56-NKG2C+ cells in a few donors, at about 28.3-65%. Whether the expanded NKG2C-expressing T cell clones were specific for HCMV antigens was left unclear. Randomly selected healthy volunteers, three men and five women, were used as the eight sequenced donors. A commercial ELISA kit detecting HCMV-specific IgG in serum was used to determine HCMV serostatus. For several donors, bulk peripheral blood T-cell repertoires were additionally sequenced from unsorted PBMC. Reads were demultiplexed and grouped by UMI with MIGEC, and clonotypes were assembled and quantified with MiTCR. Only TCR cDNA sequences supported by at least two reads were kept to exclude erroneous sequences. The tcR package was used for downstream repertoire analysis, and clonotypes were matched between fractions using CDR3 nucleotide sequence together with V segment. Antigen specificity was annotated against VDJdb with VDJmatch, allowing one amino acid substitution in CDR3.

Source material: PBMCs. This receptor was obtained from a woman between 18 and 29 years old in good health. The V gene is TRBV5-1 and the J gene is TRBJ2-3; the D region possibly corresponds to TRBD2 (5 bases align). This receptor carries the CDR3 CASSWLGRDTDTQYF. The sequenced DNA: TGCGCCAGCAGTTGGCTGGGCCGGGACACAGATACGCAGTATTTT.